Below, 29 T cell receptor beta chains from the same sample are listed, as sequenced in a study of T cell repertoires in cytomegalovirus infection. What these receptors recognize is not known. TCRdb reanalysed the reads using MiXCR and keeps one entry per CDR3 protein. Of about 700,000 distinct CDR3 sequences in the sample, around 31% were seen once. The material sequenced was cultured PBMCs, taken from culture after CMV antigen stimulation. All receptors come from a human donor in good health (CMV status not recorded). Some clones in this sample may be carry-over from other donors' samples.

This rearrangement joins TRBV6-2 or TRBV6-3 to TRBJ1-1, with unresolved D. The CDR3 has 14 residues. Looked up from germline, CDR1 is MNHEY and CDR2 is SVGEGT. V lost 3 bases and J lost 3, with 11 bases in between. Written as DNA, the CDR3 is TGTGCCAGCAGTTATTTAGGAGCGGACACTGAAGCTTTCTTT. Its translation is CASSYLGADTEAFF.

V gene TRBV7-9 combines with J gene TRBJ2-3; TRBD2 matches at 8 bases. The CDR3 is 16 residues long. Germline V gene lookup returns CDR1 SEHNR and CDR2 FQNEAQ (reference sequence). The junction had 9 bases not matched to a gene; V was cut back by 2 bases and J by 5 bases. The DNA for the CDR3 is TGTGCCAGCAGCTTATCTGGTAGCGGGGTAGGAGATACGCAGTATTTT. Translating it yields CASSLSGSGVGDTQYF. Variable domain in full (rest from reference TRBV7-9 and TRBJ2-3): DTGVSQNPRHKITKRGQNVTFRCDPISEHNRLYWYRQTLGQGPEFLTYFQNEAQLEKSRLLSDRFSAERPKGSFSTLEIQRTEQGDSAMYLCASSLSGSGVGDTQYFGPGTRLTVL.

This clonotype was found a few times. The chain recombines TRBV6-5 with TRBJ1-3, with a weak D call TRBD1 (6 bases). The CDR3 length is 14 residues. V was clipped by 6 bases and J by 4 bases, with 13 bases between them. Germline values: CDR1 MNHEY, CDR2 SVGAGI. The CDR3 DNA reads as TGTGCCAGCAGGCGGAGACAGGTCGGAAACACCATATATTTT. Translating it yields CASRRRQVGNTIYF.

This clonotype has only a few counts. The J gene is TRBJ1-1, the V gene TRBV7-9; D gene uncertain. The germline gives CDR1 SEHNR, CDR2 FQNEAQ (reference sequence). The V gene lost 11 bases and the J gene lost 1 base, with 11 bases spanning the gap. This CDR3 is built from 12 residues. CDR3: CAGVDGNTEAFF. In DNA, the CDR3 is TGTGCCGGAGTGGACGGGAACACTGAAGCTTTCTTT.

This clonotype occurred many times. The chain uses TRBV7-2 and TRBJ2-5; 7 nucleotides line up with TRBD1. The length of the CDR3 is 17 residues. From germline, CDR1 is SGHTA and CDR2 FQGNSA. V was pared by 1 base and J by 0 bases, with 8 bases of the junction left unmatched. CDR3 nucleotide sequence: TGTGCCAGCAGCTTAGTGTTTTGGGACAGAAACCAAGAGACCCAGTACTTC. This sequence encodes CASSLVFWDRNQETQYF.

V and J are TRBV28 and TRBJ2-7; 10 bases agree with TRBD1. CDR3 size: 14 residues. Germline V lookup: CDR1 MDHEN, CDR2 SYDVKM. V lost 5 bases and J lost 5; bases outside the gene matches: 6. Here the CDR3 reads CASSATGTGDEQYF. The CDR3 DNA sequence: TGTGCCAGCAGTGCAACAGGGACAGGGGACGAGCAGTACTTC.

The chain couples TRBV7-6 to TRBJ2-1, with a possible D match to TRBD1 (6 bases). The CDR3 runs 16 residues. Trimming removed 5 bases from V and 4 bases from J, with 18 bases in between. Germline V gives CDR1 SGHVS, CDR2 FNYEAQ. The CDR3 protein is CASSPDPRGNYNEQFF. CDR3 DNA: TGTGCCAGCAGCCCCGACCCGAGGGGGAATTACAATGAGCAGTTCTTC.

In its sample, this clonotype was seen a few times. The chain employs TRBV5-1 and TRBJ1-1; 10 bases are shared with TRBD1. The junction had 11 bases not matched to a gene; V was cut back by 2 bases and J by 4 bases. CDR1 SGHRS and CDR2 YFSETQ come from the germline V gene. This CDR3 has 17 amino acids. CDR3 DNA sequence: TGCGCCAGCAGCTTAGCACCACTCGGACAGGGGGGCACTGAAGCTTTCTTT. Translated, it gives CASSLAPLGQGGTEAFF.

The chain is built from TRBV15 and TRBJ2-1, with 12 positions matching TRBD2. The CDR3 sequence is 16 residues long. Looked up from germline, CDR1 is LNHNV and CDR2 is YYDKDF (reference sequence). V shed 0 bases, J shed 12 bases, and the junction held 9 bases outside the gene matches. The CDR3 coding sequence is TGTGCCACCAGCAGAGATTACGGGACTAGCGGGTTAGGGCAGTTCTTC. Amino acid sequence: CATSRDYGTSGLGQFF.

The chain couples TRBV12-3 or TRBV12-4 to TRBJ2-5; D is perhaps TRBD2 (7 bases). The ends were cut back, 6 bases at V and 5 bases at J, with 19 bases in the middle. This CDR3 has 15 amino acids. The CDR3 DNA sequence: TGTGCCAGCAGCTATACCGGGGGGCGCGTTGAGACCCAGTACTTC. Translating it yields CASSYTGGRVETQYF.

To note about this clonotype: Germline is not matched at one junction end, which may reflect a read error. The chain combines TRBV4-2 with TRBJ2-6; 14 bases line up with TRBD2. This CDR3 has 21 residues. In germline, CDR1 is LGHNA, CDR2 YNFKEQ. The CDR3 nucleotides read TGTGCCAGCAGCCTCCTAAGGACTAGCGGGGGGACCCCTGGAGGGGCTAACGTCCTGACTTTC. This translates into CASSLLRTSGGTPGGANVLTF.

This clonotype showed up just a few times. The chain uses TRBV27 and TRBJ1-1, with TRBD1 matching 7 bases. The CDR3 has 12 residues. The V and J ends lost 6 bases and 9 bases, in that order; junction bases with no gene match: 7. The germline gives CDR1 MNHEY, CDR2 SMNVEV (reference sequence). Written as DNA, the CDR3 is TGTGCCAGCAGAGAGACAGGGTATAAAGCTTTCTTT. Its translation is CASRETGYKAFF.

The CDR3 DNA follows: TGTGCTAGTGGTTTCGTACCGGACGGATCTAGCACAGATACGCAGTATTTT. It yields the protein CASGFVPDGSSTDTQYF. The chain recombines TRBV12-5 with TRBJ2-3; no firm D call. The CDR3 loop spans 17 amino acids. Trimming cost V 3 bases and J 0 bases, with 16 bases left between them. Germline loops: CDR1 LGHNT, CDR2 FRNRAP. Together with reference TRBV12-5 and TRBJ2-3, the CDR3 gives the full variable domain: DARVTQTPRHKVTEMGQEVTMRCQPILGHNTVFWYRQTMMQGLELLAYFRNRAPLDDSGMPKDRFSAEMPDATLATLKIQPSEPRDSAVYFCASGFVPDGSSTDTQYFGPGTRLTVL.

This sequence joins TRBV20-1 and TRBJ2-1; 7 positions match TRBD2. V lost 6 bases to trimming and J lost 2 bases; unmatched junction nucleotides: 7. Germline CDR1 reads DFQATT; CDR2 reads SNEGSKA (reference sequence). This CDR3 is built from 14 residues. In DNA form, the CDR3 reads TGCAGTGCAATCCGGACTAGGGCCTACAATGAGCAGTTCTTC. This gives the protein CSAIRTRAYNEQFF.

This clonotype was seen a few times. This rearrangement joins TRBV6-5 to TRBJ1-6; TRBD1 matches at 8 bases. This CDR3 is built from 14 residues. The germline V gene has CDR1 MNHEY and CDR2 SVGAGI. With 6 bases clipped from V and 9 bases from J, the junction kept 7 bases outside the gene matches. The CDR3 coding sequence is TGTGCCAGCAGCCGCGGACAGGGCTCTTCACCCCTCCACTTT. Translation gives CASSRGQGSSPLHF.

This clonotype has a count of ten or more. The chain joins TRBV7-2 to TRBJ1-6; perhaps TRBD1 as D (6 bases). Per germline, CDR1 SGHTA and CDR2 FQGNSA. V dropped 4 bases and J dropped 2 bases, with 12 bases sitting between them. There are 16 residues in the CDR3. CDR3 loop: CASSSVGGPYNSPLHF. Here the CDR3 DNA reads TGTGCCAGCAGCTCCGTGGGGGGGCCCTATAATTCACCCCTCCACTTT.

The chain is built from TRBV5-5 and TRBJ2-7; D is ambiguous. The CDR3 is 12 residues long. Trimming stripped 3 bases from V and 11 bases from J, with 15 bases between. From germline, CDR1 is SGHKS and CDR2 YYEKEE (reference sequence). CDR3 nucleotides: TGTGCCAGCAGCTACATCACGGCGCTTGAGTACTTC. Amino acids: CASSYITALEYF.

The sample holds many counts of this clonotype. The chain uses TRBV7-2 and TRBJ2-4; TRBD2 agrees at 8 bases. In germline, CDR1 is SGHTA, CDR2 FQGNSA. The CDR3 has 15 residues. Germline trimming cut 4 bases from V and 7 bases from J; bases unmatched to any gene: 9. CDR3 nucleotide sequence: TGTGCCAGCAGCTCTTTAGCGGGGCCTGAGAACATTCAGTACTTC. Translating gives CASSSLAGPENIQYF.

This clonotype is a singleton in its sample. The CDR3: CASSEIGGTRQETQYF. DNA for the CDR3: TGTGCCAGCAGCGAAATCGGGGGGACTCGACAAGAGACCCAGTACTTC. This chain links TRBV28 with TRBJ2-5; 7 bases are a match to TRBD2. The length of the CDR3 is 16 residues. V dropped 6 bases and J dropped 2; count of bases not matched to a gene: 12. Germline loops: CDR1 MDHEN, CDR2 SYDVKM.

This clonotype appeared a few times. J is TRBJ2-5 and V is TRBV7-8; 8 bases map to TRBD1. The J segment lost 4 bases and the V segment lost 5 bases, leaving 12 bases of the junction unmatched. The germline CDR1 and CDR2 sequences are SGHVS and FQNEAQ. CDR3 length equals 16 residues. This CDR3 reads CASSPQTAGTGETQYF. CDR3 DNA sequence: TGTGCCAGCAGCCCCCAAACCGCCGGGACAGGAGAGACCCAGTACTTC. Combining the CDR3 with reference TRBV7-8 and TRBJ2-5 gives the whole variable domain GAGVSQSPRYKVAKRGQDVALRCDPISGHVSLFWYQQALGQGPEFLTYFQNEAQLDKSGLPSDRFFAERPEGSVSTLKIQRTQQEDSAVYLCASSPQTAGTGETQYFGPGTRLLVL.

As regards this clonotype: A clone one base away is much larger, so this may be a read error. The chain combines TRBV7-2 with TRBJ2-5, with D perhaps matching TRBD2 (6 bases). CDR1 and CDR2 from the germline V gene are SGHTA and FQGNSA. The CDR3 loop spans 15 amino acids. CDR3 sequence: CASSRSGGDQETEYF. CDR3 bases: TGTGCCAGCAGCAGATCCGGGGGAGACCAAGAGACCGAGTACTTC.

This clonotype has a handful of counts. The rearrangement joins TRBV28 to TRBJ1-4; perhaps TRBD1 as D (5 bases). Per germline, CDR1 MDHEN and CDR2 SYDVKM. The CDR3 loop spans 12 amino acids. V lost 4 bases and J 13 bases, leaving 13 bases between the germline ends. CDR3 sequence (DNA): TGTGCCAGCAGTTCGGGGACCCGGGGACTGTTTTTT. Its protein product is CASSSGTRGLFF.

In this sample, this clonotype turned up a few times. The CDR3 nucleotides read TGTGCCAGCAGACCGAGCGGGAGGGCCTACAATGAGCAGTTCTTC. Translation: CASRPSGRAYNEQFF. The chain uses TRBV6-2 or TRBV6-3 and TRBJ2-1; 10 bases are shared with TRBD2. The length of the CDR3 is 15 residues. V dropped 6 bases and J dropped 2; count of bases not matched to a gene: 4. Germline V gene sequence: CDR1 MNHEY, CDR2 SVGEGT.

V is TRBV6-2 or TRBV6-3 and J is TRBJ2-3, with D unclear. The germline gives CDR1 MNHEY, CDR2 SVGEGT. This CDR3 region has 13 residues. Trimming pared 10 bases from V and 2 bases from J, leaving 13 bases between. DNA for the CDR3: TGTGCCACCAACACTCTGAACACAGATACGCAGTATTTT. Its protein is CATNTLNTDTQYF.

The rearrangement joins TRBV7-2 to TRBJ2-1; a possible D gene is TRBD2 (6 bases). The V gene's germline CDR1 is SGHTA and CDR2 FQGNSA. The CDR3 length is 13 residues. V lost 7 bases, J lost 7 bases, and 14 bases lay in between. The CDR3 DNA reads as TGTGCCAGCAAGCGGGCGCAAGGGAATGAGCAGTTCTTC. This gives the protein CASKRAQGNEQFF.

This chain links TRBV19 with TRBJ2-6; weak D call: TRBD1 (6 bases). Germline-derived CDR1 and CDR2 are LNHDA and SQIVND (reference sequence). V was cut by 5 bases and J by 4 bases, with 21 bases left in between. CDR3 length equals 18 residues. The CDR3 sequence: CASSPWQGRGVGANVLTF. For the CDR3, the DNA is TGTGCCAGTAGTCCATGGCAGGGGCGTGGAGTGGGGGCCAACGTCCTGACTTTC. Looking up the rest from reference TRBV19 and TRBJ2-6 gives the full variable domain: DGGITQSPKYLFRKEGQNVTLSCEQNLNHDAMYWYRQDPGQGLRLIYYSQIVNDFQKGDIAEGYSVSREKKESFPLTVTSAQKNPTAFYLCASSPWQGRGVGANVLTFGAGSRLTVL.

This clonotype has only a few counts. This sequence joins TRBV12-3 or TRBV12-4 and TRBJ1-3; D gene uncertain. V dropped 3 bases and J dropped 4 bases, with 4 bases sitting between them. CDR3 size: 12 residues. The CDR3 bases are TGTGCCAGCAGTTTGCACGGAAACACCATATATTTT. As protein: CASSLHGNTIYF.

This clonotype was counted at least ten times. The CDR3 bases are TGTGCCAGCAGCCCACTAGCGGGAGGGGGAGATACGCAGTATTTT. It specifies CASSPLAGGGDTQYF. The chain links TRBV7-2 to TRBJ2-3; TRBD2 matches at 13 bases. The CDR3 runs to 15 residues. J was trimmed by 5 bases and V by 5 bases; bases with no gene match: 4. Germline assignment: CDR1 SGHTA and CDR2 FQGNSA.

Comments on this clonotype: Mismatch with germline at one junction end may stem from a read error. The chain has TRBV7-2 and TRBJ2-3, with 12 nucleotides matching TRBD2. There are 16 residues in the CDR3. Germline-derived CDR1 and CDR2 are SGHTA and FQGNSA. The CDR3 DNA reads TGTGCCAGCAGCCAACTAGCGGGGGGCCAAACAGCTACGCAGTATTTT. Translated: CASSQLAGGQTATQYF.